The rows below give T cell receptor beta chains drawn from one sample of a study of blood T cell repertoires in COVID-19. Measured with immunoSEQ multiplex PCR; TCRdb has only the in-frame clones, and not every one. The sample shows about 74,000 clones, 70% to 90% of them seen only once. The material sequenced was peripheral blood. All receptors derive from a woman older than 75 with active or convalescent COVID-19. The CDR3 runs from the conserved cysteine through the conserved F or W. D genes are given only for firm matches. Clone size is not always given. Where it is, it says once, few, many or a class for expanded clones.

clone size: -; D gene: -; J gene: TRBJ2-2; V gene: TRBV5-1; CDR3 DNA: TGCGCCAGCAGCCGGTCCCCGGGCACCGGGGAGCTGTTTTTT; CDR3 protein: CASSRSPGTGELFF
clone size: -; D gene: -; J gene: TRBJ2-1; V gene: TRBV24-1; CDR3 DNA: TGTGCCACCAGTGCCAGGGGGGACCCATACAATGAGCAGTTCTTC; CDR3 protein: CATSARGDPYNEQFF
clone size: -; D gene: -; J gene: TRBJ2-3; V gene: TRBV7-2; CDR3 DNA: TGTGCCAGCAGACAATCCGATACGCAGTATTTT; CDR3 protein: CASRQSDTQYF
clone size: few; D gene: -; J gene: TRBJ2-5; V gene: TRBV2; CDR3 DNA: TGTGCCAGCAGGGCGGCAGAGACCCAGTACTTC; CDR3 protein: CASRAAETQYF
clone size: -; D gene: TRBD2; J gene: TRBJ2-1; V gene: TRBV5-1; CDR3 DNA: TGCGCCAGCAGCTTGTCGGCTAGCGGGGGGGATGAGCAGTTCTTC; CDR3 protein: CASSLSASGGDEQFF
clone size: once; D gene: -; J gene: TRBJ1-6; V gene: TRBV6-1; CDR3 DNA: TGTGCCAGCAGTGAATTACAGGCGAATTCACCCCTCCACTTT; CDR3 protein: CASSELQANSPLHF
clone size: -; D gene: -; J gene: TRBJ1-3; V gene: TRBV30; CDR3 DNA: TGTGCCTGGAGCCCTGGGAGCCGGGGGTTCTCTGGAAACACCATATATTTT; CDR3 protein: CAWSPGSRGFSGNTIYF
clone size: few; D gene: -; J gene: TRBJ1-1; V gene: TRBV2; CDR3 DNA: TGTGCCAGCCAAAGTGTTCCGGGTGCTGTTGAAGCTTTCTTT; CDR3 protein: CASQSVPGAVEAFF
clone size: -; D gene: -; J gene: TRBJ1-4; V gene: TRBV6-2/TRBV6-3; CDR3 DNA: TGTGCCAGCAGTTACCCGACAGGAAAACTGTTTTTT; CDR3 protein: CASSYPTGKLFF
clone size: few; D gene: -; J gene: TRBJ1-1; V gene: TRBV28; CDR3 DNA: TGTGCCAGCAGTTTTCATGGTGGGGCGAACACTGAAGCTTTCTTT; CDR3 protein: CASSFHGGANTEAFF
clone size: -; D gene: TRBD1; J gene: TRBJ1-4; V gene: TRBV7-2; CDR3 DNA: TGTGCCAGCAGCCCGATGACAGGGCTGACGCAAAAACTGTTTTTT; CDR3 protein: CASSPMTGLTQKLFF
clone size: -; D gene: TRBD2; J gene: TRBJ2-5; V gene: TRBV4-3; CDR3 DNA: TGCGCCAGCAGCCGGGTACTAGCGGTCCAAGAGACCCAGTACTTC; CDR3 protein: CASSRVLAVQETQYF
clone size: -; D gene: -; J gene: TRBJ1-1; V gene: TRBV5-4; CDR3 DNA: TGTGCCAGCAGCTTGGCGACAGCTGAAGCTTTCTTT; CDR3 protein: CASSLATAEAFF
clone size: -; D gene: -; J gene: TRBJ1-2; V gene: TRBV7-8; CDR3 DNA: TGTGCCAGCAGCGTACGGGGGGTTGACTATGGCTACACCTTC; CDR3 protein: CASSVRGVDYGYTF
clone size: -; D gene: -; J gene: TRBJ2-2; V gene: TRBV9; CDR3 DNA: TGTGCCAGCAGCATCAAGAGTACAGGGTTGACCGGGGAGCTGTTTTTT; CDR3 protein: CASSIKSTGLTGELFF
clone size: -; D gene: TRBD1; J gene: TRBJ1-2; V gene: TRBV6-5; CDR3 DNA: TGTGCCAGCAGTTCCTCCGGGACAGGGGGCGATGGCTACACCTTC; CDR3 protein: CASSSSGTGGDGYTF
clone size: -; D gene: -; J gene: TRBJ1-2; V gene: TRBV24-1; CDR3 DNA: TGTGCCACCAGTGACCCCGATGGGGGCGGCCCGGGTGGCTACACCTTC; CDR3 protein: CATSDPDGGGPGGYTF
clone size: -; D gene: TRBD2; J gene: TRBJ2-1; V gene: TRBV7-2; CDR3 DNA: TGTGCCAGCAGCTTTCTGGGAGGGTCCTACAATGAGCAGTTCTTC; CDR3 protein: CASSFLGGSYNEQFF
clone size: once; D gene: -; J gene: TRBJ2-1; V gene: TRBV29-1; CDR3 DNA: TGCAGCGTTGACTTAGCAGGGCTTTCTTACAATGAGCAGTTCTTC; CDR3 protein: CSVDLAGLSYNEQFF
clone size: -; D gene: -; J gene: TRBJ2-3; V gene: TRBV21-1; CDR3 DNA: TGTGCCAGCAGACCTTGGCGGCCTAGCACAGATACGCAGTATTTT; CDR3 protein: CASRPWRPSTDTQYF
clone size: -; D gene: TRBD1; J gene: TRBJ1-2; V gene: TRBV6-1; CDR3 DNA: TGTGCCAGCAGTGAGACAGGGTATAACTATGGCTACACCTTC; CDR3 protein: CASSETGYNYGYTF
clone size: -; D gene: TRBD2; J gene: TRBJ2-3; V gene: TRBV2; CDR3 DNA: TGTGCCAGCCCGGGGGGGCGGGGGGCTCAATGGGCAGATACGCAGTATTTT; CDR3 protein: CASPGGRGAQWADTQYF
clone size: -; D gene: -; J gene: TRBJ1-1; V gene: TRBV19; CDR3 DNA: TGTGCCAGTAGTGCCGCCAGGAACACTGAAGCTTTCTTT; CDR3 protein: CASSAARNTEAFF
clone size: -; D gene: -; J gene: TRBJ1-1; V gene: TRBV12-3/TRBV12-4; CDR3 DNA: TGCCTGACACGGGAGAACACTGAAGCTTTCTTT; CDR3 protein: CLTRENTEAFF
clone size: -; D gene: -; J gene: TRBJ1-4; V gene: TRBV5-6; CDR3 DNA: TGTGCCAGCAGCCAGATTGCGGCGGGTCTTCCAGGAAAACTGTTTTTT; CDR3 protein: CASSQIAAGLPGKLFF
clone size: -; D gene: TRBD1; J gene: TRBJ1-1; V gene: TRBV5-1; CDR3 DNA: TGCGCCAGCAGCTTGCGGGACAGGGGCGGCACTGAAGCTTTCTTT; CDR3 protein: CASSLRDRGGTEAFF
clone size: -; D gene: TRBD2; J gene: TRBJ2-1; V gene: TRBV19; CDR3 DNA: TGTGCCAGTGCTGGACTAGCGAGGAATGAGCAGTTCTTC; CDR3 protein: CASAGLARNEQFF